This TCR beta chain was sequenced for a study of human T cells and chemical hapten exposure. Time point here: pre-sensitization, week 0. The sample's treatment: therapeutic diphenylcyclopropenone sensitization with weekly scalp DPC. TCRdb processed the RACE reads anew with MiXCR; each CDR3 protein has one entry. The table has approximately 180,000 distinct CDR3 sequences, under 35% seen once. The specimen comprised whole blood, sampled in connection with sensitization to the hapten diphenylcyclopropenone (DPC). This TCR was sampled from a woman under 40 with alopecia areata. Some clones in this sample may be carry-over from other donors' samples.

DNA of the CDR3: TGTGCCAGCAGCTTAGCGGGGGCGCGCATAGATACGCAGTATTTT. As protein: CASSLAGARIDTQYF. The chain carries TRBV7-2 and TRBJ2-3; TRBD1 might be the D (6 bases). This CDR3 contains 15 residues. Germline assignment: CDR1 SGHTA and CDR2 FQGNSA. The V gene lost 0 bases and the J gene lost 5 bases, with 12 bases spanning the gap.